Below, one TCR beta chain is given with its context. Its target is not known. Trimming removed 5 bases at V and 3 bases at J, with 14 bases between. The CDR3 extends over 14 amino acids. The germline V gene encodes CDR1 SGHDT and CDR2 YYEEEE. The data were obtained in a study of T cell repertoires in cytomegalovirus infection. TCRdb reanalysed the reads using MiXCR and keeps one entry per CDR3 protein. Of around 310,000 distinct CDR3 sequences listed, roughly 28% are singletons. J is TRBJ1-1 and V is TRBV5-6; tentative D call: TRBD1 (6 bases). This receptor was obtained from a human donor in good health (CMV status not recorded). Some clones in this sample may be carry-over from other donors' samples. Sequenced here: cultured PBMCs, sampled from culture after CMV antigen stimulation. CDR3 sequence reads: CASSSGGGHTEAFF. The CDR3 DNA follows: TGTGCCAGCAGTTCCGGAGGGGGGCACACTGAAGCTTTCTTT.